The sample holds one count of the clone carrying this TCR beta chain. CDR1 and CDR2 (germline): MRHNA, SNTAGT. J gave up 0 bases and V 9 bases, and 16 bases lay outside the gene matches. The CDR3 runs to 17 residues. Here immunoSEQ multiplex PCR was the method, and the copy in TCRdb shows in-frame clones only, minus some. The sample has about 200,000 clones, roughly four fifths seen once. Cohorts were based on clinical histories the participants reported. The data are from a study of blood T cell repertoires in COVID-19. The chain has TRBV6-4 and TRBJ2-7; TRBD1 aligns across 8 bases. The sample comprised PBMCs or T cells enriched from blood (not recorded which). This receptor was identified in a middle-aged man who had recovered from COVID-19. The CDR3 loop reads CARPDREPYLVSYEQYF. The CDR3 DNA is TGTGCCAGGCCGGACAGGGAGCCCTACCTCGTCTCCTACGAGCAGTACTTC.